This T cell receptor beta chain was recorded in a study of blood T cell repertoires in COVID-19. Across the study: T cells, B-cell-depleted T cells, or PBMCs supplied cDNA or gDNA.

Germline CDR1 LNHDA, CDR2 SQIVND (reference sequence). CDR3 length: 13 amino acids. V lost 9 bases to trimming and J lost 8 bases; unmatched junction nucleotides: 6. TCRdb's copy holds only in-frame clones and misses some; the assay was immunoSEQ multiplex PCR. The data show around 80,000 clones, around nine tenths seen once. The chain recombines TRBV19 with TRBJ1-4; the match to TRBD1 covers 10 bases. What was sequenced was peripheral blood. This TCR was sampled from an elderly man with active or convalescent COVID-19. CDR3 amino acids: CASNDRGPEKLFF. The CDR3 DNA follows: TGTGCCAGCAATGACAGGGGGCCGGAAAAACTGTTTTTT.